This TCR beta chain stems from a study of cytomegalovirus exposure and HLA in healthy donors. Primers included in the PCR were 60 Vbeta and 13 Jbeta primers. Clones were read by immunoSEQ multiplex PCR, and TCRdb kept only the in-frame ones, dropping some. In the table there are under 140,000 clones, around 80% of which are singletons. Points from the study as a whole: A later analysis reportedly identified an Asian-associated ancestry cluster as carrying fewer N-insertions than the roughly 600-donor mean.

With regard to this clone: Its matching antigen is unknown.

V lost 3 bases to trimming and J lost 4 bases; unmatched junction nucleotides: 4. Per the germline V gene, CDR1 is SGHNT and CDR2 is YENEEA. The CDR3 is made up of 14 amino acids. The V and J genes are TRBV11-3 and TRBJ2-3, with TRBD2 matching over 7 bases. The sequenced material came from PBMCs. The source of this sequence is a woman aged 55 to 70 in good health and CMV-seropositive. The CDR3 region is CASSLGGSSDTQYF. The CDR3 DNA reads TGTGCCAGCAGCTTGGGCGGGAGCTCAGATACGCAGTATTTT.